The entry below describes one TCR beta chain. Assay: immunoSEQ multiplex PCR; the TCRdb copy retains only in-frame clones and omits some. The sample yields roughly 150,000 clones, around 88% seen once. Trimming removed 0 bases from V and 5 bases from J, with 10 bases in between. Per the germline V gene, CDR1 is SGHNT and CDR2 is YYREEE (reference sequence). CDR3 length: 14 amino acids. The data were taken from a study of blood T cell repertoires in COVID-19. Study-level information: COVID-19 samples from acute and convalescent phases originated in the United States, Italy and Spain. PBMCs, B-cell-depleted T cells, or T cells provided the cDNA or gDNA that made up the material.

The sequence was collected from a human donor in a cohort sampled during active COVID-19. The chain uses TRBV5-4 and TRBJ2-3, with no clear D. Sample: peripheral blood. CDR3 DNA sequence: TGTGCCAGCAGCTTGGGGAATACGGGAGATACGCAGTATTTT. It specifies CASSLGNTGDTQYF. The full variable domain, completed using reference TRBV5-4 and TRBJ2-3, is ETGVTQSPTHLIKTRGQQVTLRCSSQSGHNTVSWYQQALGQGPQFIFQYYREEENGRGNFPPRFSGLQFPNYSSELNVNALELDDSALYLCASSLGNTGDTQYFGPGTRLTVL.